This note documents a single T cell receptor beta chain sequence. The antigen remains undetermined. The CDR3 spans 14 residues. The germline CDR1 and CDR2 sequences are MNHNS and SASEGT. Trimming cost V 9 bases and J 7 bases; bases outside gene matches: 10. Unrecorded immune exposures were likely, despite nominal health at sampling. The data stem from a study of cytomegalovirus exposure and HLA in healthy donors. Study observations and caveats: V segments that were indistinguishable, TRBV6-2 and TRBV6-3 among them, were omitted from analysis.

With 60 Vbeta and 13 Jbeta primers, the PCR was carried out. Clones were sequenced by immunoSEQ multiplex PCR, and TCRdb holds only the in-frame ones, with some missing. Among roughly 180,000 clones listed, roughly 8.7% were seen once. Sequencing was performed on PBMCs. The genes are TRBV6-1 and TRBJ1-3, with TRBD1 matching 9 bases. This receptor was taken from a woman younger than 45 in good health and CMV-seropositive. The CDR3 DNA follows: TGTGCCAGTTCCGTAGACAGGGGGAGGAACACCATATATTTT. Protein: CASSVDRGRNTIYF.